This TCR beta chain emerged from a study of shared clonotypes between healthy human individuals. Study-wide results and limits: The authors sampled blood alone, and tissue repertoires likely differ.

Comments on this clone: Antigen: not known.

Germline CDR1 is MNHEY and CDR2 is SVGAGI. CDR3 length equals 15 residues. J gave up 2 bases and V 7 bases, and 11 bases lay outside the gene matches. Measured with immunoSEQ multiplex PCR; TCRdb has only the in-frame clones, and not every one. The table lists a few million clones, 90% to 97% of them singletons, with roughly 0.13% in the top ten. The sample taken for sequencing was naive CD4+ T cells sorted from blood. The sample's subset: CD45RA+ positively selected. The origin of this receptor is a man younger than 30 in good health. The genes are TRBV6-5 and TRBJ2-7; TRBD2 matches at 7 bases. CDR3 bases: TGTGCCAGCACCCTCCAACGGGGGGTGGCCTACGAGCAGTACTTC. Translation: CASTLQRGVAYEQYF.